This TCR beta chain was sequenced during a study of sequential checkpoint blockade in melanoma. Turning to the study itself: Arm A got nivolumab then ipilimumab; arm B the reverse, 1:1. Each arm's sequence ended with maintenance nivolumab.

Treatment meaning: randomized to nivolumab then ipilimumab (arm A) or the reverse (arm B). None of the patients previously received DNA-damaging chemotherapy. PBMC sorting kept live CD3+CD8+ cells without CD19 or CD56. The data were produced by immunoSEQ multiplex PCR, yet TCRdb's version contains in-frame clones alone and is incomplete. The repertoire holds over 15,000 clones, with around 66% as singletons. This clone was counted a few times. CDR3 size: 14 residues. V was clipped by 5 bases and J by 4 bases, with 14 bases between them. CDR1 MNHEY and CDR2 SMNVEV come from the germline V gene (reference sequence).

The TCR was taken from a human donor with melanoma. The chain is built from TRBV27 and TRBJ1-2, with a weak D call TRBD1 (6 bases). Sample: CD8+ T cells sorted from blood (inferred from file names), taken from a patient given nivolumab and ipilimumab in sequence. CDR3 amino acids: CASSPGVTFYGYTF. The CDR3 nucleotides are TGTGCCAGCAGTCCAGGGGTCACATTCTATGGCTACACCTTC.